This TCR beta chain was identified in a study of T cell changes during pregnancy in multiple sclerosis. Germline lookup yields CDR1 SQVTM and CDR2 ANQGSEA. V trimming: 5 bases; J trimming: 4 bases; junction bases outside the gene matches: 5. The CDR3 consists of 13 residues. Generated by immunoSEQ multiplex PCR, the TCRdb table keeps only in-frame clones and is missing some. The table lists some 85,000 clones, 80% to 95% of them singletons. The starting material was peripheral blood, obtained in the second trimester of pregnancy. The V and J genes are TRBV29-1 and TRBJ1-5; 7 bases are shared with TRBD1. This TCR was sampled from a female donor in good health, enrolled as a control in a pregnancy study. For the CDR3, the DNA is TGCAGCGTTCGTGGACAGGAAAATCAGCCCCAGCATTTT. It translates to CSVRGQENQPQHF. Full variable domain (remainder filled in from reference TRBV29-1 and TRBJ1-5): SAVISQKPSRDICQRGTSLTIQCQVDSQVTMMFWYRQQPGQSLTLIATANQGSEATYESGFVIDKFPISRPNLTFSTLTVSNMSPEDSSIYLCSVRGQENQPQHFGDGTRLSIL.